This T cell receptor (beta chain) comes out of a study of CD8 T cells in Susac syndrome (dated by TCRdb to between 2019 and 2020). Broadly, across the study: Whether CD8+ T cell activation and differentiation in Susac syndrome was antigen driven was tested using repertoire sequencing. The clonality of the CD8+ T cell repertoire was compared across approximately 11 healthy donors, around 14 Susac syndrome patients and under 18 multiple sclerosis patients.

RNA was extracted with the RNeasy kit and 0.5 to 1 ug was reverse transcribed using random hexamers. The immunoSEQ multiplex PCR assay, which covers 54 Vbeta and 13 Jbeta segments, was used to amplify TCR beta CDR3 regions. PCR amplification bias was corrected using a synthetic template baseline for primer optimization and computational correction. The original methods were these. Reads were annotated to V, D and J genes according to IMGT and were analyzed with immunoSEQ Analyzer, with only productive sequences retained. Clonality was calculated as one minus the Shannon entropy normalized by log2 of the number of productive unique sequences. Public and private clones were assessed among the 100 most prevalent clones of each patient and control. Susac-specific clones were defined as absent from healthy and MS cohorts, around 970 published viral clones and other ImmuneACCESS disease sequences. TCRdb took the public reads, trimmed them with fastp at Q25, ran MiXCR for clone calling and kept in-frame beta chains. Each record represents a unique CDR3 protein, reported with the most common genes and DNA among its rows. The V and J calls here are based on TCRdb, not the publication. Present in this sample are hundreds of thousands of distinct CDR3 sequences, more than 75% of which were seen just once. 0.11% of the sample comes from the top ten.

Peripheral blood CD8+ and CD4+ T cells from healthy donors, Susac syndrome patients and multiple sclerosis patients were profiled using high-throughput TCR beta sequencing. Multiple sclerosis controls were treatment-naive patients with stable or active relapsing-remitting disease fulfilling revised McDonald criteria. Bulk CD8+ and CD4+ T cells were purified by magnetic negative isolation, whereas CD8+ TEMRA cells were enriched by FACS. Blood was collected in EDTA tubes and processed within 24 hours, with PBMCs isolated through density gradient centrifugation. PBMCs destined for TCR sequencing were cryopreserved in liquid nitrogen and later thawed in a 37 °C water bath. Purity of sorted or isolated CD4+, CD8+ and CD8+ TEMRA cells was at least 90%. As encoded in the germline V gene (reference sequence), CDR1 is MNHEY while CDR2 is SMNVEV. Spanning cysteine to phenylalanine, the CDR3 consists of 16 amino acids. Just CDR3 DNA is preserved here, 48 bases in frame from base 1. Here V drops 5 bases and J drops 2 bases, and the junction holds 11 bases not matched to any gene.

Study-level results and caveats: The TCR sequencing and HLA analysis was acknowledged to have included a relatively small number of individuals.

As concerns this clonotype: Its antigen has not been determined. Base quality data are lacking; no much larger clone is found one base away.

This clonotype was sampled from a human donor with multiple sclerosis. The sample taken for sequencing was CD8+ T cells from PBMCs. The V and J segments used are TRBV27 and TRBJ1-1, and TRBD1 aligns with 7 junction nucleotides. The CDR3 protein is CASSEPPRQGNTEAFF. The nucleotide sequence reads TGTGCCAGCAGTGAACCCCCCCGACAGGGTAACACTGAAGCTTTCTTT.